Detailed here is one TCR beta chain. Antigen: not known. The sample is drawn from a study of cytomegalovirus exposure and HLA in healthy donors. Study summary: The roughly 700 first-cohort repertoires and the 130 or so validation repertoires shared the same platform, a later analysis reported.

TCRdb's copy holds only in-frame clones and misses some; the assay was immunoSEQ multiplex PCR. Among 50,000 to 65,000 clones listed, just under 95% were seen once. Whole-study results and caveats: Later, an analysis found that TCR clusters from the first cohort tended to co-occur in the roughly 110 validation repertoires. Rare TCR sequences predominated, though certain public TCRs were found in many donors.

Specimen: PBMCs. The source of this sequence is a woman aged 18-29 years in good health and CMV-seropositive.

The CDR3 DNA sequence: TGTGCCAGCAGCGTAGTTGGACAGTTGGGACCATCTAACACCATATATTTT. Protein: CASSVVGQLGPSNTIYF. The chain carries TRBV9 and TRBJ1-3; tentative D call: TRBD1 (6 bases). CDR1 and CDR2 from the germline V gene are SGDLS and YYNGEE. V lost 0 bases and J 7 bases, leaving 20 bases between the germline ends. The CDR3 spans 17 residues.